This T cell receptor beta chain derives from a study of blood T cell repertoires in COVID-19. Study context: The United States, Italy and Spain provided the acute and convalescent COVID-19 samples. From T cells, B-cell-depleted T cells, or PBMCs came the material, which was cDNA or gDNA.

Germline V gives CDR1 SGHVS, CDR2 FQNEAQ. The CDR3 totals 15 residues. V trimming: 4 bases; J trimming: 5 bases; junction bases outside the gene matches: 7. Source study methods: Amplification from reference gene primers served as the basis for estimated nucleated cell counts. Method: immunoSEQ multiplex PCR; TCRdb's copy keeps in-frame clones and lacks some. That table gives V, J and clone size, and the DNA gave D and trimming. In the table there are around 80,000 clones, 82% of which are singletons. The specimen was peripheral blood. The sequence came from a human donor in a cohort sampled during active COVID-19. J is TRBJ2-2 and V is TRBV7-8, with TRBD1 identical over 7 bases. DNA for the CDR3: TGTGCCAGCAGCTCCCGACAGGGAATAACCGGGGAGCTGTTTTTT. Protein sequence: CASSSRQGITGELFF.